This passage covers 27 T cell receptor beta chains from one sample sequenced in a study of graft-versus-host responses after intestinal transplantation. For these TCRs, the target antigens are not known. Sequencing used immunoSEQ multiplex PCR; TCRdb keeps in-frame clones, though not all of them. The sample has just under 65,000 clones, approximately 90% seen once. Specimen: unstimulated CD8+ T cells sorted from spleen or lymph node cells, collected before transplant. The receptors stem from a human donor who was the organ donor for an intestinal transplant.

This chain links TRBV6-4 with TRBJ1-2; unclear D gene. The CDR3 is made up of 15 amino acids. CDR1 is MRHNA and CDR2 is SNTAGT in the germline V gene. Trimming took off 4 bases at V and 4 bases at J, with 16 bases between the two ends. CDR3 region: CASSAGPSGIYGYTF. Written as DNA, the CDR3 is TGTGCCAGCAGTGCGGGTCCGAGCGGAATCTATGGCTACACCTTC.

The chain uses TRBV28 and TRBJ2-7; 9 bases fit TRBD2. This CDR3 is 15 amino acids long. Per germline, CDR1 MDHEN and CDR2 SYDVKM. After removal of 1 base from V and 3 bases from J, the junction contained 4 bases not matched to a gene. The CDR3 nucleotides are TGTGCCAGCAGTTTATTAGCGGGAGATCGCTACGAGCAGTACTTC. Protein product: CASSLLAGDRYEQYF.

The rearrangement links TRBV27 to TRBJ2-7; 9 nucleotides line up with TRBD1. The germline CDR1 and CDR2 sequences are MNHEY and SMNVEV (reference sequence). The CDR3 runs to 15 residues. DNA for the CDR3: TGTGCCAGCAGTTTATGCCCCGAATGGACAGGGGCCCGTCCGGTC. Translated, it gives CASSLCPEWTGARPV.

The V and J genes are TRBV6-4 and TRBJ1-3, with 8 bases lining up with TRBD1. The CDR3 runs 17 residues. Germline CDR1 is MRHNA and CDR2 is SNTAGT. The V segment lost 7 bases and the J segment 4 bases; nucleotides outside the gene matches: 15. The CDR3, as DNA: TGTGCCAGCACCCCGTTCTACGACAGGGGCGAGGGAAACACCATATATTTT. This translates into CASTPFYDRGEGNTIYF.

This chain uses TRBV19 with TRBJ2-2; 8 bases line up with TRBD1. The CDR3 covers 16 residues. Trimming took 1 base from V and 6 from J; bases not matched to a gene: 7. Per the germline V gene, CDR1 is LNHDA and CDR2 is SQIVND (reference sequence). This CDR3 is CASSIGDRNHPGELFF. The CDR3 bases are TGTGCCAGTAGTATAGGGGACAGGAATCACCCCGGGGAGCTGTTTTTT.

V gene TRBV7-2 combines with J gene TRBJ2-7; 10 positions agree with TRBD2. Germline trimming cut 5 bases from V and 5 bases from J; bases unmatched to any gene: 6. The CDR3 is 14 residues long. The germline V gene has CDR1 SGHTA and CDR2 FQGNSA. The CDR3 loop is CASSLLAGVNEQYF. The CDR3 coding sequence is TGTGCCAGCAGCCTCCTAGCGGGAGTCAACGAGCAGTACTTC.

CDR3 sequence (DNA): TGTGCCAGCAGCTTGATTGAGGGGAACACTGAAGCTTTCTTT. It specifies CASSLIEGNTEAFF. The chain recombines TRBV7-6 with TRBJ1-1; D gene uncertain. CDR1 and CDR2 from the germline V gene are SGHVS and FNYEAQ. Trimming removed 3 bases from V and 1 base from J, with 9 bases in between. This CDR3 is 14 amino acids long.

The rearrangement joins TRBV28 to TRBJ1-1, with a possible D match to TRBD1 (6 bases). This CDR3 has 17 residues. Germline loops: CDR1 MDHEN, CDR2 SYDVKM. V was cut by 5 bases and J by 1 base, with 20 bases left in between. CDR3 residues: CASSLSWFKTGNTEAFF. DNA of the CDR3: TGTGCCAGCAGTCTATCTTGGTTTAAGACAGGGAACACTGAAGCTTTCTTT.

CDR3 nucleotides: TGTGCCAGCAAGGGGGCGGGAGGGGTAACAGATACGCAGTATTTT. Amino acids: CASKGAGGVTDTQYF. This chain connects TRBV28 to TRBJ2-3, with 9 bases fitting TRBD2. The CDR3 loop spans 15 amino acids. Looked up from germline, CDR1 is MDHEN and CDR2 is SYDVKM. Losses at the gene ends were 7 bases for V and 3 bases for J; bases not matched to a gene: 8.

V and J are TRBV2 and TRBJ2-7; D may be TRBD1 (6 bases). The CDR3 spans 13 residues. V shed 4 bases and J shed 4 bases, with 11 bases lying between them. Germline CDR1 is SNHLY and CDR2 is FYNNEI. For the CDR3, the DNA is TGTGCCAGCAGTGGGACAGAGCAATACGAGCAGTACTTC. Encoded protein: CASSGTEQYEQYF.

V gene TRBV6-5 combines with J gene TRBJ1-2, with a tentative D call TRBD1 (6 bases). The length of the CDR3 is 12 residues. The germline V gene encodes CDR1 MNHEY and CDR2 SVGAGI. Trimming pared 6 bases from V and 6 bases from J, leaving 11 bases between. DNA of the CDR3: TGTGCCAGCAGGTCGCCAGGGGATGGCTACACCTTC. It specifies CASRSPGDGYTF.

The chain couples TRBV10-1 to TRBJ2-1; the match to TRBD2 covers 9 bases. The junction had 5 bases not matched to a gene; V was cut back by 2 bases and J by 3 bases. CDR3 length: 16 residues. Germline V gives CDR1 WNHNN, CDR2 SYGVQD (reference sequence). Written as DNA, the CDR3 is TGCGCCAGCAGTGAGGACGCGGGGGGGGGCTACAATGAGCAGTTCTTC. Encoded protein: CASSEDAGGGYNEQFF.

The chain joins TRBV2 to TRBJ1-1; TRBD1 is a possible D gene (5 bases). V shed 10 bases and J shed 4 bases, with 10 bases lying between them. The CDR3 has 11 residues. Germline V CDR1 and CDR2: SNHLY, FYNNEI. CDR3 nucleotide sequence: TGTGCCACAAACCAGGGCACTGAAGCTTTCTTT. Protein product: CATNQGTEAFF. Using reference TRBV2 and TRBJ1-1 for the parts outside the CDR3, the full variable domain is EPEVTQTPSHQVTQMGQEVILRCVPISNHLYFYWYRQILGQKVEFLVSFYNNEISEKSEIFDDQFSVERPDGSNFTLKIRSTKLEDSAMYFCATNQGTEAFFGQGTRLTVV.

V gene TRBV4-1 combines with J gene TRBJ2-5; maybe TRBD2 (5 bases). The J call is in doubt because the DNA end fits TRBJ2-7 better. CDR1 is MGHRA and CDR2 is YSYEKL in the germline V gene. This CDR3 is built from 14 residues. CDR3 region: CASSQDVGVYEQYF. The DNA for the CDR3 is TGCGCCAGCAGCCAAGATGTCGGGGTCTACGAGCAGTACTTC.

This clone came up once. The chain recombines TRBV7-9 with TRBJ1-4, with 7 bases that match TRBD1. CDR3 length: 16 amino acids. CDR1 is SEHNR, CDR2 FQNEAQ, per germline (reference sequence). Trimming removed 5 bases from V and 7 bases from J; junction bases left unmatched: 13. The CDR3 coding sequence is TGTGCCAGCAGCCCACCCCCCAGGGGGAGAAGTGAAAAACTGTTTTTT. Translation gives CASSPPPRGRSEKLFF.

The CDR3 DNA reads TGTGCCAGCAGCTGGGGGACTAGCGGGAATGAGCAGTTCTTC. Translating it yields CASSWGTSGNEQFF. The J gene is TRBJ2-1, the V gene TRBV5-4, with 12 bases aligning to TRBD2. CDR1 and CDR2 (germline): SGHNT, YYREEE (reference sequence). The CDR3 runs 14 residues. J was trimmed by 7 bases and V by 3 bases; bases with no gene match: 2.

CDR3 residues: CASSSGTDYGYTF. Written as DNA, the CDR3 is TGTGCCAGCAGTTCCGGGACAGACTATGGCTACACCTTC. The chain has TRBV27 and TRBJ1-2, with 7 bases fitting TRBD1. In germline, CDR1 is MNHEY, CDR2 SMNVEV (reference sequence). With 4 bases clipped from V and 3 bases from J, the junction kept 2 bases outside the gene matches. The CDR3 is 13 amino acids.

The genes are TRBV7-8 and TRBJ2-3, with a tentative D call TRBD2 (7 bases). Trimming removed 3 bases at V and 4 bases at J, with 17 bases between. CDR1 is SGHVS, CDR2 FQNEAQ, per germline. This CDR3 spans 16 amino acids. This CDR3 is CASSFLAGRGPDTQYF. The CDR3 nucleotides are TGTGCCAGCAGCTTTTTAGCGGGCCGGGGGCCAGATACGCAGTATTTT.

The chain carries TRBV9 and TRBJ2-7, with D maybe TRBD1 (5 bases). V dropped 4 bases and J dropped 0 bases, with 20 bases sitting between them. The CDR3 is 17 amino acids. The germline CDR1 and CDR2 sequences are SGDLS and YYNGEE. The CDR3 reads CASSSPVEGADSYEQYF. The CDR3 DNA reads TGTGCCAGCAGCTCCCCGGTTGAAGGGGCCGACTCCTACGAGCAGTACTTC.

This chain joins TRBV27 and TRBJ2-1, with a weak D call TRBD2 (7 bases). This CDR3 is built from 15 residues. V lost 2 bases to trimming and J lost 4 bases, with 12 bases between them. Germline CDR1 MNHEY, CDR2 SMNVEV (reference sequence). In nucleotides, the CDR3 is TGTGCCAGCAGTTTAGGGGGGGCCGCGTACAATGAGCAGTTCTTC. Translating it yields CASSLGGAAYNEQFF.

This chain's CDR3 is CGSGGRALDEQYF. The CDR3 bases are TGTGGCTCGGGCGGGAGGGCCTTGGACGAGCAGTACTTC. The rearrangement joins TRBV6-5 to TRBJ2-7; 9 nucleotides match TRBD2. This CDR3 is 13 amino acids long. Germline V gene data show CDR1 as MNHEY and CDR2 as SVGAGI.

This clone was picked up a small number of times. CDR3 nucleotides: TGCAGCGTCCATATAAACGGGATCTCCTACAATGAGCAGTTCTTC. Residues: CSVHINGISYNEQFF. The chain recombines TRBV29-1 with TRBJ2-1, with a weak D call TRBD2 (5 bases). V shed 6 bases and J shed 0 bases, with 15 bases lying between them. The CDR3 has 15 residues. CDR1 SQVTM and CDR2 ANQGSEA come from the germline V gene.

The CDR3 region has the DNA TGTGCCAGCAGCCCTATTGGGGGGGCAAAAGAGACCCAGTACTTC. Translating it yields CASSPIGGAKETQYF. The rearrangement links TRBV7-3 to TRBJ2-5, with D tentatively TRBD2 (7 bases). Between the trimmed V and J ends, which lost 5 bases and 3 bases, there was a span of 16 bases. This CDR3 has 15 amino acids. Germline CDR1 reads SGHTA; CDR2 reads FQGTGA.

CDR3 sequence: CASSLAGFGYEQYF. The CDR3, as DNA: TGTGCCAGCAGTTTAGCGGGATTCGGCTACGAGCAGTACTTC. V usage is TRBV28 and J usage is TRBJ2-7; TRBD2 might be the D (6 bases). The CDR3 runs 14 residues. Trimming shortened V by 2 bases and J by 3 bases, and 11 bases separated the two germline ends. CDR1 is MDHEN, CDR2 SYDVKM, per germline.

V is TRBV6-1 and J is TRBJ2-2; no firm D call. V was pared by 10 bases and J by 5 bases, with 20 bases between. This CDR3 region has 15 residues. Germline values: CDR1 MNHNS, CDR2 SASEGT. The CDR3 DNA follows: TGTGCCACAGGAAAGGCGAGCCCGGAAACCGGGGAGCTGTTTTTT. This gives the protein CATGKASPETGELFF.

This chain joins TRBV6-6 and TRBJ2-2, with 7 bases lining up with TRBD2. Looked up from germline, CDR1 is MNHNY and CDR2 is SVGAGI (reference sequence). J lost 1 base, V lost 6 bases, and 8 bases had no gene match. The CDR3 loop spans 16 amino acids. As DNA, the CDR3 is TGTGCCAGCAGAGCTGAGGGGACTAAGAACACCGGGGAGCTGTTTTTT. Translated: CASRAEGTKNTGELFF.

The chain combines TRBV10-1 with TRBJ2-2, with 7 positions matching TRBD1. This CDR3 region has 19 residues. CDR1 is WNHNN and CDR2 is SYGVQD in the germline V gene (reference sequence). The J segment lost 0 bases and the V segment lost 3 bases, leaving 13 bases of the junction unmatched. CDR3 residues: CASSDGSPEQGTNTGELFF. Written as DNA, the CDR3 is TGCGCCAGCAGTGACGGTTCGCCCGAACAGGGGACGAACACCGGGGAGCTGTTTTTT.